Each of the 22 T cell receptor beta chains below was sequenced from the same sample in a study of T-cell memory formation after mild COVID-19. MiXCR, run by TCRdb on the 5' RACE reads, gives a single entry per CDR3 protein. The sample contains 140,000 or so distinct CDR3 sequences, roughly 13% of which appear only once. Material for sequencing was PBMCs or a T cell subset sorted from them (not recorded which). These receptors came from an adult woman who had mild COVID-19 (a few samples of this study predate the infection). Cell type and time point are not known.

This clonotype was observed a few times. This chain links TRBV4-2 with TRBJ2-5, with 14 bases lining up with TRBD2. Per germline, CDR1 LGHNA and CDR2 YNFKEQ. The CDR3 is 19 amino acids. Trimming removed 1 base from V and 5 bases from J; junction bases left unmatched: 12. The DNA of the CDR3 is TGTGCCAGCAGCCAAGGGGGGACTAGCGGGAGTGAAGGCGGGGAGACCCAGTACTTC. As protein: CASSQGGTSGSEGGETQYF.

There are a few counts of this clonotype. The chain couples TRBV4-1 to TRBJ2-3; no reliable D call. Between the trimmed V and J ends, which lost 1 base and 2 bases, there was a span of 10 bases. Germline V CDR1 and CDR2: MGHRA, YSYEKL. The CDR3 extends over 15 amino acids. The CDR3 spells CASSQASAYTDTQYF. The CDR3 DNA follows: TGCGCCAGCAGCCAAGCCAGCGCCTACACAGATACGCAGTATTTT.

The chain employs TRBV27 and TRBJ2-1; D not resolved. The length of the CDR3 is 16 residues. CDR1 is MNHEY and CDR2 is SMNVEV in the germline V gene (reference sequence). V dropped 2 bases and J dropped 3 bases, with 14 bases sitting between them. The CDR3 sequence is CASSLRVPNYYNEQFF. The CDR3 nucleotides read TGTGCCAGCAGTTTAAGGGTTCCCAACTACTACAATGAGCAGTTCTTC.

The chain carries TRBV7-8 and TRBJ2-5; 7 nucleotides line up with TRBD2. Germline lookup yields CDR1 SGHVS and CDR2 FQNEAQ. There are 14 residues in the CDR3. V lost 4 bases to trimming and J lost 5 bases; unmatched junction nucleotides: 7. CDR3 bases: TGTGCCAGCAGCTATCGACTAGCAGGGGAGACCCAGTACTTC. It specifies CASSYRLAGETQYF. Looking up the rest from reference TRBV7-8 and TRBJ2-5 gives the full variable domain: GAGVSQSPRYKVAKRGQDVALRCDPISGHVSLFWYQQALGQGPEFLTYFQNEAQLDKSGLPSDRFFAERPEGSVSTLKIQRTQQEDSAVYLCASSYRLAGETQYFGPGTRLLVL.

This clonotype was picked up a small number of times. The chain carries TRBV24-1 and TRBJ2-2; 8 nucleotides line up with TRBD1. After removal of 7 bases from V and 3 bases from J, the junction contained 6 bases not matched to a gene. CDR1 is KGHDR and CDR2 is SFDVKD in the germline V gene. The CDR3 runs 15 residues. CDR3 region: CATSWTGLDTGELFF. The CDR3 nucleotides read TGTGCCACCAGCTGGACAGGGCTTGACACCGGGGAGCTGTTTTTT.

This chain connects TRBV6-1 to TRBJ2-2; TRBD1 might be the D (6 bases). V shed 4 bases and J shed 6 bases, with 15 bases lying between them. The CDR3 extends over 15 amino acids. Germline V CDR1 and CDR2: MNHNS, SASEGT. Written as DNA, the CDR3 is TGTGCCAGCAGTGTTGGAGCAGGGGCGGCCGGGGAGCTGTTTTTT. As protein: CASSVGAGAAGELFF.

The gene calls are TRBV5-1 and TRBJ1-6, with D unresolved. The CDR3 spans 15 residues. V was pared by 4 bases and J by 7 bases, with 15 bases between. Germline CDR1 reads SGHRS; CDR2 reads YFSETQ. The CDR3 sequence: CASSRRLEGNSPLHF. As DNA, the CDR3 is TGCGCCAGCAGCCGGCGGTTGGAAGGAAATTCACCCCTCCACTTT.

The CDR3 loop is CASSLEAGRETQYF. The CDR3 DNA sequence: TGTGCCAGCAGCTTGGAAGCAGGGCGGGAGACCCAGTACTTC. This chain connects TRBV5-5 to TRBJ2-5; D might be TRBD1 (5 bases). CDR1 is SGHKS and CDR2 is YYEKEE in the germline V gene (reference sequence). CDR3 size: 14 residues. Trimming shortened V by 0 bases and J by 5 bases, and 11 bases separated the two germline ends.

This chain links TRBV27 with TRBJ2-7; no clear D gene. V lost 7 bases to trimming and J lost 6 bases, with 13 bases between them. There are 12 residues in the CDR3. Germline CDR1 is MNHEY and CDR2 is SMNVEV (reference sequence). CDR3 coding DNA: TGTGCCAGCATATCGGAGAATCTCGAGCAGTACTTC. This translates into CASISENLEQYF.

This clonotype has a count of ten or more. CDR3 DNA: TGCGCCAGCAGCCTCACTAGCTCCCCAGCCTACGAGCAGTACTTC. Encoded protein: CASSLTSSPAYEQYF. The chain carries TRBV5-1 and TRBJ2-7, with a tentative D call TRBD2 (6 bases). CDR1 is SGHRS, CDR2 YFSETQ, per germline. CDR3 length: 15 residues. Trimming took off 4 bases at V and 2 bases at J, with 16 bases between the two ends.

The V gene is TRBV12-3 or TRBV12-4, the J gene TRBJ2-7; D remains ambiguous. The CDR3 runs 15 residues. With 2 bases removed from V and 6 bases from J, the gap between germline ends came to 17 bases. CDR3 sequence reads: CASSLFGPTSLEQYF. The CDR3 DNA reads as TGTGCCAGCAGTTTATTCGGGCCCACCTCCCTCGAGCAGTACTTC.

The gene calls are TRBV12-3 or TRBV12-4 and TRBJ2-7; D gene unclear. The CDR3 contains 12 residues. With 5 bases removed from V and 4 bases from J, the gap between germline ends came to 9 bases. The CDR3 protein is CASSPHLYEQYF. The DNA of the CDR3 is TGTGCCAGCAGTCCGCATTTATACGAGCAGTACTTC.

This clonotype was counted between two and nine times. This chain links TRBV4-1 with TRBJ2-2, with D unresolved. This CDR3 spans 16 amino acids. V lost 0 bases and J lost 5, with 13 bases in between. Germline values: CDR1 MGHRA, CDR2 YSYEKL. The CDR3 is CASSQEFHAPTGELFF. The CDR3 DNA follows: TGCGCCAGCAGCCAAGAGTTTCACGCACCTACCGGGGAGCTGTTTTTT.

The rearrangement joins TRBV9 to TRBJ2-3, with 9 bases lining up with TRBD2. Germline-derived CDR1 and CDR2 are SGDLS and YYNGEE. Germline trimming cut 4 bases from V and 2 bases from J; bases unmatched to any gene: 5. The CDR3 contains 15 residues. This CDR3 reads CASSPSGGITDTQYF. CDR3 bases: TGTGCCAGCAGCCCGAGCGGGGGGATCACAGATACGCAGTATTTT.

The chain has TRBV7-2 and TRBJ2-7, with TRBD1 matching 7 bases. Germline values: CDR1 SGHTA, CDR2 FQGNSA. J gave up 0 bases and V 3 bases, and 5 bases lay outside the gene matches. This CDR3 has 15 amino acids. CDR3 residues: CASSFRRDSSYEQYF. The CDR3 coding sequence is TGTGCCAGCAGCTTCCGCCGGGACAGCTCCTACGAGCAGTACTTC.

The rearrangement uses TRBV4-3 and TRBJ1-3; no firm D call. V lost 0 bases and J 0 bases, leaving 6 bases between the germline ends. The CDR3 has 15 residues. CDR1 LGHNA and CDR2 YSLEER come from the germline V gene. The CDR3 DNA reads TGCGCCAGCAGCCAAGACCGCTACTCTGGAAACACCATATATTTT. Protein: CASSQDRYSGNTIYF.

This clonotype was seen a few times. The genes are TRBV3-1 and TRBJ2-1, with D perhaps TRBD1 (6 bases). This CDR3 comprises 15 residues. The germline CDR1 and CDR2 sequences are LGHDT and YNNKEL (reference sequence). With 5 bases removed from V and 2 bases from J, the gap between germline ends came to 13 bases. CDR3 sequence reads: CASSYRDIAYNEQFF. The DNA of the CDR3 is TGTGCCAGCAGCTACCGGGACATAGCCTACAATGAGCAGTTCTTC.

The chain combines TRBV4-1 with TRBJ2-3; tentatively, D is TRBD2 (5 bases). Germline CDR1 reads MGHRA; CDR2 reads YSYEKL. The CDR3 spans 14 residues. V was pared by 4 bases and J by 7 bases, with 15 bases between. CDR3: CASSPSSLDNTQYF. CDR3 coding DNA: TGCGCCAGCAGCCCTTCTAGCCTAGATAATACGCAGTATTTT.

The chain links TRBV20-1 to TRBJ1-1; perhaps TRBD1 as D (5 bases). There are 14 residues in the CDR3. Germline CDR1 is DFQATT and CDR2 is SNEGSKA (reference sequence). V was cut by 3 bases and J by 4 bases, with 15 bases left in between. The CDR3 protein is CSASATGGSTEAFF. CDR3 sequence (DNA): TGCAGTGCTAGTGCCACAGGCGGGAGCACTGAAGCTTTCTTT.

This clonotype was seen a few times. The chain uses TRBV10-2 and TRBJ2-7, with a tentative D call TRBD1 (5 bases). The CDR3 is 12 amino acids. Per germline, CDR1 WSHSY and CDR2 SAAADI. The V gene lost 6 bases and the J gene lost 3 bases, with 9 bases spanning the gap. CDR3 nucleotides: TGCGCCAGCAGGATAGACAGCTACGAGCAGTACTTC. Its translation: CASRIDSYEQYF.

This clonotype was picked up a small number of times. The chain joins TRBV4-1 to TRBJ1-5; maybe TRBD1 (5 bases). CDR1 is MGHRA, CDR2 YSYEKL, per germline. V dropped 1 base and J dropped 3 bases, with 10 bases sitting between them. CDR3 length: 15 residues. CDR3 sequence reads: CASSQVGATNQPQHF. CDR3 in DNA: TGCGCCAGCAGCCAAGTTGGGGCGACCAATCAGCCCCAGCATTTT.

The chain couples TRBV24-1 to TRBJ2-1; possible D gene TRBD2, 5 bases. V was shortened by 2 bases and J by 4 bases, with 17 bases between the two germline ends. The CDR3 is 17 amino acids. Looked up from germline, CDR1 is KGHDR and CDR2 is SFDVKD. The CDR3 DNA follows: TGTGCCACCAGTGATTCGGTATCGTCTAGCAGGTACAATGAGCAGTTCTTC. Encoded protein: CATSDSVSSSRYNEQFF.